This entry features one T cell receptor (beta chain) sequence. It has no known antigen specificity. No base qualities exist here, and no much larger clone lies one base off it. This sample was included in a study of T-cell memory formation after mild COVID-19 (dated by TCRdb to the early 2020s). Concerning the study at large: TCR sequence clusters from the two donors were found to be largely donor specific. Longitudinal TCRalpha and TCRbeta repertoire sequencing tracked T-cell clones expanding and contracting after mild COVID-19 in a couple of donors. The cohort comprised two young, previously healthy adult volunteers, one female and one male. Summary of the overall study and its limitations: Some responding clones were detected in pre-infection memory, which suggested that pre-existing cross-reactive memory T cells had joined the SARS-CoV-2 response. Clones contracting from day 15 to 85 had balanced CD4/CD8 phenotypes, while a second wave expanding from day 15 to 37 was biased towards CD4+. Contracting CD4+ clones were found mainly in CM and EM memory subsets, while CD8+ clones were enriched in EMRA. Whether the second-wave clones peaking on day 37 were SARS-CoV-2 specific was not confirmed. Only a couple of mild cases were covered by the study, and larger cohorts that include severe cases with pre-infection samples were considered necessary.

Ficoll-Paque density gradient centrifugation was the method used to isolate PBMCs. Data came from an Illumina NovaSeq 6000. TCRalpha and TCRbeta cDNA libraries were constructed by 5'RACE with constant-segment primers, with sample barcodes and unique molecular identifiers being introduced. Trizol reagent was used to extract RNA from every sample. The libraries were amplified in two PCR steps, and the second step added a second sample barcode and Illumina TruSeq adapters. Sequencing of the libraries was done on an Illumina NovaSeq, producing 2 x 150 bp paired-end reads. The authors processed their data as follows. The reads were demultiplexed and collapsed into UMI-guided consensus sequences using migec v1.2.7. Using mixcr v2.1.11, UMI consensuses were aligned to TRA and TRB V and J templates and then assembled into clonotypes. A clonotype was counted as expanded or contracted only if both edgeR and NoisET called the change significant, with noise models trained on biological replicates. For edgeR calls, a false discovery rate-adjusted p below 0.01 and a log2 fold-change threshold of 1 were applied. As an exploratory analysis of dynamics, max-normalized trajectories of the 1000 most abundant clonotypes were examined with PCA combined with hierarchical clustering. Separately sequenced CD4+ and CD8+ repertoires were used to assign a CD4 or CD8 phenotype to each responding clone. TCRdb applied fastp at Q25 and MiXCR to the public reads, then kept only in-frame beta chains. Each CDR3 protein gets just one entry, which takes the most common genes and DNA from the rows behind it. The V and J calls and clone size come from TCRdb's table, not from the authors' own analysis. The sample table contains about 290,000 distinct CDR3 sequences; only one count was recorded for roughly 15% of them. The ten largest clones add up to over 20% of the sample.

This clonotype was obtained from a man younger than 30 who had mild COVID-19 (a few samples of this study predate the infection). The sample titles of this study are shuffled in the database, so cell type and time point are left out; the donor was told from shared clones. Material for sequencing was PBMCs or a T cell subset sorted from them (not recorded which).

The bases are TGTGCCAGCAGTTTCGACCGGGCCTCTTTTGACTACGAGCAGTACGTC. It is translated as CASSFDRASFDYEQYV. In this chain, TRBV7-8 is recombined with TRBJ2-7; confidence is insufficient to name the D gene. From the germline V gene, CDR1 is SGHVS and CDR2 is FQNEAQ. Inclusive of the bounding cysteine and valine, the CDR3 is 16 residues long. The retained sequence is limited to the CDR3, 48 bases, with the frame set at the first base. Trimming costs V 6 bases and J 3 bases, and their ends lie 21 bases apart.